This entry concerns a single T cell receptor beta chain. This specimen comes from a study of blood T cell repertoires in COVID-19. Repertoires were generated with immunoSEQ multiplex PCR, while TCRdb's copy carries only in-frame clones and drops some. The sample includes about half a million clones, approximately 85% of them seen just once. Germline V gene data show CDR1 as SGHVS and CDR2 as FNYEAQ. The V gene lost 6 bases and the J gene lost 5 bases, with 11 bases spanning the gap. The CDR3 runs to 13 residues. The J gene is TRBJ2-1, the V gene TRBV7-6; D not certain. Material: peripheral blood. The TCR comes from a human donor in a cohort sampled during active COVID-19. CDR3 in DNA: TGTGCCAGCAGTTTTGGTAGCAACAATGAGCAGTTCTTC. Amino acid sequence: CASSFGSNNEQFF.